This T cell receptor beta chain was sequenced during a study of tumor-infiltrating lymphocytes in primary liver carcinoma. Making TCR beta cDNA involved approximately 530 ng total RNA and a constant-region primer. Each TCR beta library was derived from three nested multiplex PCR rounds that employed slightly modified ARM-PCR. Running around 10 cycles apiece, the first two PCR rounds relied on TRBV1-TRBV30 forward primers together with a C-beta reverse primer. MiXCR, applied by TCRdb to the multiplex PCR reads, yields one record per CDR3 protein. Of more than 100,000 distinct CDR3 sequences listed, 50% to 65% are singletons. This clonotype was detected only once. Given the absence of the conserved phenylalanine or tryptophan at the CDR3 end, a read error is likely. The germline V and J ends were trimmed by 4 bases and 7 bases, with 16 bases remaining between them. Looked up from germline, CDR1 is LGHNA and CDR2 is YNFKEQ. This CDR3 comprises 15 residues.

RNA and DNA were co-extracted from about 20-30 mg of unsorted bulk tissue. The genes are TRBV4-2 and TRBJ2-2; D is uncertain. The specimen sequenced was liver tumor tissue from sampling region 1. The subset was: tumor region T1, superior pole. This TCR was sampled from a woman aged 60-75 years with primary liver carcinoma and hepatitis B virus infection. DNA of the CDR3: TGTGCCAGCAGCCCCCGATTAGACCCGGTCGGGGAGCTGTTTTCT. Translation: CASSPRLDPVGELFS.